What follows are 9 T cell receptor beta chains derived from one specimen sequenced in a study of cytomegalovirus exposure and HLA in healthy donors. With 60 Vbeta and 13 Jbeta primers, the PCR was carried out. Repertoires were generated with immunoSEQ multiplex PCR, while TCRdb's copy carries only in-frame clones and drops some. The ten most abundant clones cover about 15% of a sample with roughly 65,000 clones. Specimen: PBMCs. The origin of the receptors is a boy aged 5 to 17 in good health and CMV-seronegative.

The chain recombines TRBV5-6 with TRBJ1-3, with 7 bases lining up with TRBD1. V was pared by 4 bases and J by 7 bases, with 11 bases of the junction left unmatched. This CDR3 is 15 amino acids long. Per the germline V gene, CDR1 is SGHDT and CDR2 is YYEEEE. In DNA, the CDR3 is TGTGCCAGCAGCCCTAGACAGGGAAAAGGGAACACCATATATTTT. Amino acids: CASSPRQGKGNTIYF.

The V and J genes are TRBV5-1 and TRBJ1-2; D remains unclear. Germline V gene sequence: CDR1 SGHRS, CDR2 YFSETQ. Trimming took off 4 bases at V and 8 bases at J, with 12 bases between the two ends. This CDR3 contains 12 residues. The CDR3 region is CASSAGENGYTF. CDR3 nucleotides: TGCGCCAGCAGCGCCGGGGAAAACGGCTACACCTTC.

The V and J genes are TRBV6-1 and TRBJ2-7, with unresolved D. The germline V and J ends were trimmed by 4 bases and 1 base, with 8 bases remaining between them. The germline CDR1 and CDR2 sequences are MNHNS and SASEGT. The CDR3 spans 13 residues. In DNA, the CDR3 is TGTGCCAGCAGTGCCTCCAGGTCCTACGAGCAGTACTTC. Protein: CASSASRSYEQYF.

This chain joins TRBV30 and TRBJ1-6; D is perhaps TRBD1 (5 bases). Germline-derived CDR1 and CDR2 are GTSNPN and SVGIG (reference sequence). The CDR3 runs 15 residues. V lost 2 bases to trimming and J lost 6 bases, with 14 bases between them. The DNA for the CDR3 is TGTGCCTGGAGTCCCCCGGGGGGGGGTAATTCACCCCTCCACTTT. Protein sequence: CAWSPPGGGNSPLHF.

This chain connects TRBV5-1 to TRBJ1-2; tentatively, D is TRBD1 (6 bases). The CDR3 spans 16 residues. Germline V gene lookup returns CDR1 SGHRS and CDR2 YFSETQ. V lost 0 bases to trimming and J lost 8 bases, with 20 bases between them. CDR3 residues: CASSLGSGEGVGGYTF. In DNA form, the CDR3 reads TGCGCCAGCAGCTTGGGGTCAGGGGAGGGTGTAGGCGGCTACACCTTC.

This chain connects TRBV30 to TRBJ2-7; maybe TRBD2 (6 bases). V was trimmed by 0 bases and J by 0 bases, leaving 15 bases between them. The CDR3 covers 16 residues. Germline CDR1 GTSNPN, CDR2 SVGIG (reference sequence). CDR3 amino acids: CAWSVGGVIPSYEQYF. CDR3 DNA sequence: TGTGCCTGGAGTGTCGGGGGAGTCATTCCCTCCTACGAGCAGTACTTC.

V gene TRBV7-6 combines with J gene TRBJ1-1; D may be TRBD1 (6 bases). Germline V CDR1 and CDR2: SGHVS, FNYEAQ. V lost 5 bases and J lost 3, with 13 bases in between. The CDR3 contains 14 residues. The CDR3, as DNA: TGTGCCAGCAGCCCGCTGGGGACATACACTGAAGCTTTCTTT. It encodes CASSPLGTYTEAFF. Together with reference TRBV7-6 and TRBJ1-1, the CDR3 gives the full variable domain: GAGVSQSPRYKVTKRGQDVALRCDPISGHVSLYWYRQALGQGPEFLTYFNYEAQQDKSGLPNDRFSAERPEGSISTLTIQRTEQRDSAMYRCASSPLGTYTEAFFGQGTRLTVV.

V and J are TRBV10-1 and TRBJ2-2, with D perhaps matching TRBD1 (6 bases). Trimming removed 2 bases at V and 7 bases at J, with 14 bases between. This CDR3 spans 15 amino acids. Germline loops: CDR1 WNHNN, CDR2 SYGVQD (reference sequence). The CDR3 loop reads CASSEVMGAGGELFF. The CDR3 DNA reads TGCGCCAGCAGTGAGGTTATGGGGGCTGGCGGGGAGCTGTTTTTT.

V usage is TRBV19 and J usage is TRBJ1-5; 7 positions match TRBD1. CDR3 length equals 15 residues. Germline CDR1 LNHDA, CDR2 SQIVND (reference sequence). V was clipped by 4 bases and J by 3 bases; unmatched bases: 6. The CDR3 bases are TGTGCCAGTAGTAGATCCGGGACAGACAATCAGCCCCAGCATTTT. Its protein is CASSRSGTDNQPQHF.